This TCR beta chain was sequenced in a study of T-cell reconstitution after alpha-beta-depleted transplantation in children. This clonotype was counted a few times. Trimming took 6 bases from V and 9 from J, leaving 21 bases between them. CDR1 and CDR2 from the germline V gene are DFQATT and SNEGSKA (reference sequence). CDR3 length equals 14 residues. A TCRbeta library incorporating unique molecular identifiers was prepared. One entry per CDR3 protein results from TCRdb running MiXCR on the PCR reads. The sample shows more than 400,000 distinct CDR3 sequences, 9.5% to 12% of them seen only once. This sequence joins TRBV20-1 and TRBJ2-1; D might be TRBD2 (6 bases). The TCR was taken from a female patient aged 2-15 years who had a stem cell transplant for aplastic anemia, so the T cells may come from the graft donor. The sample here was PBMCs, mostly from graft donor cells, taken 180 days after TCRalphabeta/CD19-depleted stem cell transplant. CDR3 residues: CSAVAGLPTTEQFF. In nucleotides, the CDR3 is TGCAGTGCAGTGGCGGGACTCCCAACGACTGAGCAGTTCTTC.